The T cell receptor beta chain described here comes from a study of siplizumab effects on memory and regulatory T cells. V lost 0 bases and J 8 bases, leaving 11 bases between the germline ends. In germline, CDR1 is SGDLS, CDR2 YYNGEE. The length of the CDR3 is 13 residues. Assay: immunoSEQ multiplex PCR; the TCRdb copy retains only in-frame clones and omits some. Of more than 50,000 clones in the sample, 90% to 95% are singletons; the top ten hold about two fifths. Remarks on this clone: The antigen is not known.

Notes on the study in general: Roughly 75-97% of proliferating CD4+ or CD8+ clones lacked a naive or memory phenotype that could be assigned.

The sample was CD8+ T cells sorted from blood. This receptor was taken from a human donor in good health. This sequence joins TRBV9 and TRBJ1-2; a weak D match, TRBD1 (6 bases). The CDR3 loop reads CASSVGGAEGYTF. In DNA, the CDR3 is TGTGCCAGCAGCGTAGGGGGGGCGGAGGGCTACACCTTC. Full variable domain (missing parts from reference TRBV9 and TRBJ1-2): DSGVTQTPKHLITATGQRVTLRCSPRSGDLSVYWYQQSLDQGLQFLIQYYNGEERAKGNILERFSAQQFPDLHSELNLSSLELGDSALYFCASSVGGAEGYTFGSGTRLTVV.